This record covers a single TCR beta chain. What it recognizes is unknown. This sample also contains other DNA sequences that code for the same CDR3. This record comes from a study of shared clonotypes between healthy human individuals. This CDR3 has 14 residues. Trimming took off 2 bases at V and 0 bases at J, with 6 bases between the two ends. Germline-derived CDR1 and CDR2 are SGHTA and FQGTGA. The authors divided CD4+ cells into CD45RA+ naive and CD45RA-negative memory subsets. Study findings and constraints: With a handful of donors compared, about 5.2% of naive CD4 clonotypes were shared. Larger estimated richness was generally seen in naive subsets than in memory subsets.

The protocol was immunoSEQ multiplex PCR, while the TCRdb copy is restricted to in-frame clones and leaves out a portion. The table records 2 million to 2.5 million clones, 93% of them present only once. Sequencing was done on a sample of naive CD4+ T cells from PBMCs. Subset in this sample: CD45RA+ positively selected. The sequence was collected from a man younger than 35 in good health. Some clones in this sample may be carry-over from other donors' samples. The V and J genes are TRBV7-3 and TRBJ2-3, with no clear D. The CDR3 coding sequence is TGTGCCAGCAGCTTAGGGTCCAGCACAGATACGCAGTATTTT. Translating it yields CASSLGSSTDTQYF.